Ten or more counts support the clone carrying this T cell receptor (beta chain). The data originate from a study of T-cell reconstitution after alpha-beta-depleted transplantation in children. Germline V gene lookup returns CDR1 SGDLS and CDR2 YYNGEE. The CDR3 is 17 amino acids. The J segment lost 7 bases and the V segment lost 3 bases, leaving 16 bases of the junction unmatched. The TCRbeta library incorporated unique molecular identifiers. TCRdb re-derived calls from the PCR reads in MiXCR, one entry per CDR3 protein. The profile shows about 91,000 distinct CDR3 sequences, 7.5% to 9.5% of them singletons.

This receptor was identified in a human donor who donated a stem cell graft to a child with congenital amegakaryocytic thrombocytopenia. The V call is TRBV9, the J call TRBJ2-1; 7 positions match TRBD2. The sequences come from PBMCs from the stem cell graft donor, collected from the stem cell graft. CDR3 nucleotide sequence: TGTGCCAGCAGCGGCCCTCCGCTAGCGGAAGTTGGGAATGAGCAGTTCTTC. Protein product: CASSGPPLAEVGNEQFF.